These 8 T cell receptor beta chains share one sample of origin, sequenced in a study of metastatic and nonmetastatic thyroid tumors. MiXCR reprocessed the PCR reads for TCRdb. The repertoire holds 25,000 to 30,000 clones, with 3.5% to 4% as singletons. No treatment of any kind had been given to any patient before thyroid surgery. The material sequenced was blood. The receptors originated from a male donor with papillary thyroid cancer or a benign thyroid nodule (not recorded which). Some clones in this sample may be carry-over from other donors' samples.

This clone is labeled medium-sized. The chain links TRBV6-2 or TRBV6-3 to TRBJ1-1; D call uncertain. CDR3 length equals 11 residues. V lost 7 bases and J 5 bases, leaving 8 bases between the germline ends. CDR1 and CDR2 (germline): MNHEY, SVGEGT. CDR3 in DNA: TGTGCCAGCATGGGGATGACTGAAGCTTTCTTT. Protein product: CASMGMTEAFF.

To note about this clone: Relative to the germline gene, one junction end is altered; a read error may explain this. J is TRBJ1-5 and V is TRBV7-9; D uncertain. Per germline, CDR1 SEHNR and CDR2 FQNEAQ (reference sequence). This CDR3 contains 12 residues. CDR3 loop: CASSLTNQPKHF. The CDR3 DNA is TGTGCCAGCAGCTTAACGAATCAGCCCAAGCATTTT.

A few counts support this clone. The J gene is TRBJ2-1, the V gene TRBV6-1; tentatively, D is TRBD2 (6 bases). Germline V CDR1 and CDR2: MNHNS, SASEGT. V was trimmed by 6 bases and J by 9 bases, leaving 9 bases between them. The CDR3 sequence is 11 residues long. The DNA of the CDR3 is TGTGCCAGCAGAGGGACTGGTGAGCAGTTCTTC. The encoded protein is CASRGTGEQFF.

V is TRBV20-1 and J is TRBJ2-2; 12 nucleotides agree with TRBD2. There are 16 residues in the CDR3. The V gene end was trimmed by 7 bases and the J gene end by 7 bases; junction bases not matched to a gene: 13. Germline V gene sequence: CDR1 DFQATT, CDR2 SNEGSKA (reference sequence). CDR3 nucleotide sequence: TGCAGTGTTAGGAGGACTAGCGGGGTTTGGAACGGGGAGCTGTTTTTT. Protein: CSVRRTSGVWNGELFF.

There are many counts of this clone. The chain carries TRBV2 and TRBJ1-1, with D unclear. The CDR3 sequence is 13 residues long. Germline V lookup: CDR1 SNHLY, CDR2 FYNNEI. Trimming took 6 bases from V and 0 from J, leaving 8 bases between them. The CDR3 reads CASRVQMNTEAFF. For the CDR3, the DNA is TGTGCCAGCAGGGTACAGATGAACACTGAAGCTTTCTTT.

This clone came up many times. The chain links TRBV10-3 to TRBJ2-1, with 9 positions matching TRBD2. The CDR3 contains 21 residues. The germline gives CDR1 ENHRY, CDR2 SYGVKD. Trimming at V came to 1 base and at J to 0 bases, leaving 16 bases not matched to a gene. The CDR3 DNA reads as TGTGCCATCAGTGAGTTCGGGGGGGGGCTAGCGGGACCCCACTCCTACAATGAGCAGTTCTTC. It is translated as CAISEFGGGLAGPHSYNEQFF.

This clone was counted many times. The DNA for the CDR3 is TGTGCCAGCACCCTGGCCAGCGGGATCACAGATACGCAGTATTTT. Protein sequence: CASTLASGITDTQYF. The chain employs TRBV5-6 and TRBJ2-3; 7 bases match TRBD2. Germline CDR1 SGHDT, CDR2 YYEEEE. The CDR3 contains 15 residues. The V segment lost 6 bases and the J segment 2 bases; nucleotides outside the gene matches: 9.

This chain uses TRBV7-9 with TRBJ2-7; possible D gene TRBD2, 6 bases. V was cut by 1 base and J by 5 bases, with 12 bases left in between. The germline V gene encodes CDR1 SEHNR and CDR2 FQNEAQ (reference sequence). The CDR3 is 14 residues long. CDR3 coding DNA: TGTGCCAGCAGCTTAGAAGGAGGGAGCCACGAGCAGTACTTC. Amino acid sequence: CASSLEGGSHEQYF.